This record concerns one TCR beta chain sequence. A few counts support this clone. The antigen this receptor binds is unknown. No base qualities exist here, and no much larger clone lies one base off it. The cohort comprised approximately 700 healthy bone marrow donors. At the time of sampling, every cohort member was nominally healthy, though immune exposures that went unrecorded were likely present. The donor tested CMV seronegative and was one of the 352 seronegative cohort members. A peripheral blood sample was provided by each donor, and peripheral blood mononuclear cells were used for TCR beta sequencing. The Qiagen DNeasy Blood Extraction Kit was used to extract genomic DNA from the blood cell samples. The germline V gene (reference sequence) provides CDR1 MNHEY and CDR2 SMNVEV. The V and J ends are trimmed by 3 bases and 4 bases, leaving 9 bases between them. The CDR3 covers 14 residues, taking in both the cysteine and the phenylalanine. Of the read, only the CDR3 DNA is kept; its 42 bases are in frame from base 1.

Preparation of the library involved the immunoSEQ multiplex PCR assay. For the multiplex PCR, a mixture combining 60 forward primers for TCR Vbeta segments and 13 reverse primers for TCR Jbeta segments was used. The CDR3 region of rearranged TCR beta genes was amplified from genomic DNA with a multiplex PCR assay. Amplified TCR beta libraries were sequenced as 87-base-pair reads on the Illumina HiSeq System. Processing in the source paper ran as follows. A later analysis counted some 80 million unique TCR beta chains across the 650 to 700 repertoires, and around 9.9 million of these chains were shared by at least two donors. Raw reads were error-corrected and collapsed into unique sequences with a nearest-neighbor algorithm that merged closely related sequences to remove PCR and sequencing errors. V, D and J gene segments were assigned by aligning CDR3 sequences to IMGT reference sequences. Each retained sequence needed at least a six-nucleotide match to both a V gene segment and a J gene segment. Rearrangements were called productive when the CDR3 lacked stop codons and stayed in frame with V and J; all others were non-productive. Following IMGT convention, CDR3 was defined as the stretch from the second conserved V-encoded cysteine up to the conserved J-encoded phenylalanine. In an earlier analysis of some 550 of the donors, sequences lacking an unambiguous match to a single V gene segment were excluded. In an earlier analysis of a few hundred of the donors, V segments were called functional above 56.7% productive rearrangements and were called segregating when the between-donor standard deviation exceeded 5%. To diagnose cytomegalovirus status from the catalog of TCR beta chain sequences, a statistical classification framework was built. V and J gene assignment, in a later analysis, came from comparing TCR nucleotide sequences with IMGT/GENE-DB human TR gene sequences. In a later analysis, CDR3 sequences and most-parsimonious VDJ recombination scenarios were assigned using the TCRdist pipeline. In a later analysis, every TCR beta chain was defined by the combination of its CDR3 amino acid sequence and its V-gene family, and reads without a unique V-gene family were dropped. As a way to deal with suspected cross-contamination and a sequencing artifact, a later analysis dropped 450 to 600 nucleotide sequences that were highly shared and had low generation probability. A later analysis calculated a clonal expansion index for each public chain from normalized within-repertoire ranks of inferred template counts. Generation probabilities in a later analysis came from a VDJ recombination model fitted to out-of-frame rearrangements, and those results were checked against IGoR. Hypergeometric tests were used in a later analysis to score TCR-TCR, TCR-HLA and TCR-CMV co-occurrence, with a repertoire-size bias correction applied to the TCR pairs. A later analysis estimated false discovery rates by permuting HLA or CMV assignments 20 times. In a later analysis, co-occurring TCRs were grouped using DBSCAN, and TCRdist sequence similarity was added for clustering within HLA-allele-positive subsets. Repertoires with fewer than 30,000 or more than 120,000 public chains, plus five repertoires with anomalous nucleotide sharing, were excluded from co-occurrence clustering. This is the immuneACCESS table as TCRdb keeps it, with only in-frame sequences that have V and J called. A part of the clones is gone; compared with another copy, unresolved V genes explain less than half, and the rest is unexplained. V and J calls and clone size come straight from that table; D and trimming were deduced from the DNA. The sample data list approximately 98,000 clones, and about 74% of these were observed just once. The ten largest account for 1.5% to 2% of the sample.

This record belongs to a study of cytomegalovirus exposure and HLA in healthy donors (dated by TCRdb to about 2017). Regarding the complete study: In an earlier analysis of some 550 of the donors, around 290 Gb of sequence data and 117 million unique TCR beta sequences from roughly 200 million T cells were reported. An early release covering roughly 580 HLA-typed donors comprised about 300 gigabases of sequencing data and around 80 million unique TCR sequences. Among the approximately 400 genotyped donors, around 79% belonged to the genetic ancestry cluster associated with self-reported Caucasian donors. The study was designed to test whether signatures of past pathogen exposure could be identified by cataloging public T cell receptors. The study profiled the T cell repertoires of 666 subjects by immunosequencing and related them to cytomegalovirus serostatus. Besides the first cohort of some 670 subjects, a separate validation cohort made up of over a hundred different subjects was used. To predict cytomegalovirus infection status, the study combined high-throughput TCR immunosequencing, statistical association of individual TCRs with disease status, and machine learning. To study patterns of TCR occurrence, a later analysis re-analyzed previously published TCR beta repertoires from just over 650 donors and added high-resolution HLA genotyping. Rather than using new phenotypic data, the later analysis identified candidate immune exposures from TCR beta sequences and from how often those sequences occurred across donors. An earlier analysis of 587 of the donors applied high-throughput TCR beta sequencing to assess whether each TCR beta V gene segment acted as functional or pseudogenic. Donor age, sex, ethnicity and CMV serostatus were collected together with the repertoire data. Genome-wide SNP genotypes for about three fifths of the 666 donors were used in a later genetic analysis, which treated that subset as a discovery cohort. All discovery cohort repertoires had been generated on a single sequencing platform. Class I and class II HLA loci were covered by the typing at four-digit resolution. Typing coverage differed by locus: A, B, C, DRB1 and DQB1 were typed in roughly 620-640 donors, DQA1 in about 510, DPA1 in 606, and DPB1 in just under 490. Several DR-DQ haplotypes were treated as single units for association and clustering because of strong linkage in the cohort. Among roughly 400 genotyped donors of the cohort, an average of around 250,000 unique TCR beta nucleotide sequences was sequenced per donor, of which about 19% were non-productive.

Study-wide conclusions, independent of this receptor: At a false discovery rate of 0.05, a later analysis linked fewer than 20,000 TCR beta sequences to specific HLA alleles. In a later analysis, the rate of TCR association differed among HLA loci, with DRB1 alleles having the most associated TCRs and HLA-C alleles having the fewest. Immune exposure information for the cohort was limited to CMV serostatus. A further reported finding was that TCR beta sequences accurately predicted the HLA-A and HLA-B alleles for most subjects in the first cohort. Because some donors lacked HLA typing at each locus, the association tests relied only on the typed subset. Across donors, most TCR sequences were observed very rarely, whereas some public TCRs were present in many individuals. According to a later analysis, parvovirus B19, influenza, CMV and Epstein-Barr virus appeared linked to several top co-occurrence clusters. The cohort was sequenced for TCR beta chains only, and without alpha or paired-chain data the features that could be detected were limited. In vitro tests confirmed that a few of the cytomegalovirus-associated TCR beta chains recognize cytomegalovirus antigens. Assigning TCR associations to individual alleles was difficult when HLA alleles, especially DR and DQ, strongly co-occurred. Because the 87-base-pair reads could not distinguish some IMGT-functional V segments, including TRBV6-2 and TRBV6-3, those segments were excluded. The sequencing pipeline was judged likely to have produced a cluster of highly shared sequence variants as a technical artifact. The presence/absence analyses assumed that sequencing depth was roughly uniform across donors, and that assumption may not be true. A later genetic analysis associated a missense DCLRE1C variant with V-gene and J-gene trimming of TCR beta chains, and an independent cohort replicated the association. In an earlier analysis of more than 500 of the donors, most TCR beta V segments appeared in productive rearrangements about 87% or about 30% of the time, broadly matching IMGT annotations. It was suggested by the authors that the approach could potentially be generalized to other disease states and immunological phenotypes. The study listed 164 TCR beta chains as associated with cytomegalovirus. Correlated functional status among segregating V segments might be attributable to linkage disequilibrium, but an unknown experimental factor could not be ruled out. A later genetic analysis reported fewer N-insertions in productive TCRs among donors in an Asian-associated ancestry cluster than the roughly 690-donor mean. About 17 rarely observed V segments, including chromosome 9 orphons, were excluded from the earlier analysis of some 590 of the donors because counts were too low. Most CMV-associated TCR beta chains appeared to be HLA-restricted in a later analysis, and the HLA associations seemed to be driven largely by CMV exposure. In a later analysis, HLA-associated TCR beta chains were found to be more clonally expanded and to have lower generation probabilities than equally common non-associated chains. The classifier was reported to diagnose cytomegalovirus status with high specificity and sensitivity in both the original and validation cohorts.

The TCR was taken from a male donor in good health and CMV-seronegative. Sequencing was done on a sample of PBMCs. The chain couples TRBV27 to TRBJ2-2, with the identity of the D gene unclear. The DNA is as follows: TGTGCCAGCAGTTTGAGGCCAAGCACCGGGGAGCTGTTTTTT. Translated, it reads CASSLRPSTGELFF.